This TCR beta chain was recorded in a study of PD-L1 blockade in urothelial cancer (dated by TCRdb to 2016 to 2017). Study-wide context: Every patient began therapy in the mid-2010s and was given atezolizumab 1,200 mg intravenously every 3 weeks. About 90% of the roughly 29 patients were males with bladder-origin urothelial cancer, and 18 of 29 reported a prior smoking history. An ECOG performance status of 0 or 1 was recorded for the patients, and 0 to 3 prior chemotherapy regimens had been received by the patients. Blood samples were analyzed at 3 weeks after treatment start (second dose) and at 6 weeks after treatment start. Blood samples gave a median of around 130,000 T cells and tens of thousands of unique TCRs, with a median clonality of approximately 0.08. Somatic, immune and clinical correlates of response to PD-L1 blockade with atezolizumab in urothelial cancer were the focus of an exploratory multi-omic analysis. TCR sequencing covered pretreatment tumor samples and matched, serially collected peripheral blood taken before and after atezolizumab treatment. Durable clinical benefit was defined as a progression-free survival longer than 6 months, and TCR features were additionally tested against progression-free survival and overall survival. Whole exome sequencing and RNA sequencing of pretreatment tumors were performed alongside TCR sequencing in the same patients. Roughly 10 patients reached durable clinical benefit, while 20 patients did not. Over 28 patients had pretreatment blood TCR-seq, some 25 had at least one posttreatment blood collection, and some 25 had tumor TCR-seq. What the study reported, not specific to this receptor: Improved progression-free and overall survival was associated with having pretreatment peripheral blood TCR clonality below the median. Greater expansion of tumor-associated TCR clones in peripheral blood 3 weeks after the start of treatment was observed in patients with durable benefit (n of about 20, p = 0.022). Small sample size (n ≈ 29) and many exploratory analyses mean the results are intended to be hypothesis-generating.

Synthetic TCR analog templates were spiked into each PCR so that absolute template abundance could be estimated from read counts. The immunoSEQ assay used bias-controlled V and J gene primers to amplify TCRbeta CDR3 regions from genomic DNA. Sequencing of rearranged TCRbeta segments was done at approximately 20X coverage. Processing in the source paper ran as follows. Clustering was used to correct sequencing errors, and CDR3s were annotated against IMGT to assign V, D and J genes. Out-of-frame and stop-codon sequences were excluded, and only productive TCRbeta rearrangements were used in downstream analyses. To compute clonality, Shannon entropy was normalized by the log of the number of unique productive sequences and then subtracted from one. Fisher's exact test with Benjamini-Hochberg correction, at a threshold of adjusted p below 0.01, was used to find clones that differed between time points or between blood and tumor. This immuneACCESS table, as held by TCRdb, lists in-frame sequences with V and J called but not all clones. Of the missing ones, under half trace to an unresolved V gene in checked studies; the others have no known cause. V and J calls and clone size come straight from that table; D and trimming were deduced from the DNA. Within this sample are 33,000 or so clones, with approximately 80% of them counted one time only. The ten biggest clones cover 3.5% of the sample.

The cohort included roughly 29 patients with locally advanced or metastatic urothelial carcinoma who were treated at Memorial Sloan Kettering on a trial protocol. Peripheral blood mononuclear cells were collected from each patient pretreatment and during treatment, giving between 1 and 8 total time points per patient. The Qiagen DNeasy Blood extraction kit was used to purify genomic DNA from total PBMCs and tumor samples. Collected pretreatment and during treatment, PBMCs were isolated and stored as previously described. Comments on this clone: Its antigen has not been determined. Base quality data are lacking; no much larger clone is found one base away.

The CDR3, from cysteine to phenylalanine, totals 14 residues. Only CDR3 DNA is held: 42 bases, read in frame from base 1. As encoded in the germline V gene (reference sequence), CDR1 is LNHDA while CDR2 is SQIVND. V is clipped by 5 bases and J by 1 base, and the sequence between their germline boundaries is 11 bases long. The specimen comprised PBMCs, sampled around atezolizumab (anti-PD-L1) treatment. The rearrangement joined TRBV19 to TRBJ1-1, with the D segment identity uncertain. The TCR originated in a man between 65 and 80 years old with urothelial cancer. The DNA reads TGTGCCAGTAGTGGGATGCGGGAGAACACTGAAGCTTTCTTT. It codes for CASSGMRENTEAFF.